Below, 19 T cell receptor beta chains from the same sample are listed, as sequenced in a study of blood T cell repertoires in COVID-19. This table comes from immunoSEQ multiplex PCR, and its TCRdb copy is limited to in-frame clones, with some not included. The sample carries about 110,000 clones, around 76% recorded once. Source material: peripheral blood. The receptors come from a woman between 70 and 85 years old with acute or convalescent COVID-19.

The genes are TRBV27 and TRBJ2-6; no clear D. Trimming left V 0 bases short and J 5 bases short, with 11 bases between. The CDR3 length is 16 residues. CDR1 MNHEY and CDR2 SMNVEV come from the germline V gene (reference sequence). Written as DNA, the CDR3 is TGTGCCAGCAGTTTATCGGCCCTGCGGAGGGCCAACGTCCTGACTTTC. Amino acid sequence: CASSLSALRRANVLTF.

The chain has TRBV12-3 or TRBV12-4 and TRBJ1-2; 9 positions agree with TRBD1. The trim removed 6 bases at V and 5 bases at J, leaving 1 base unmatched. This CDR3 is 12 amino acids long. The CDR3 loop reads CASRGQGYGYTF. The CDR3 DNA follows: TGTGCCAGCAGGGGACAGGGATATGGCTACACCTTC.

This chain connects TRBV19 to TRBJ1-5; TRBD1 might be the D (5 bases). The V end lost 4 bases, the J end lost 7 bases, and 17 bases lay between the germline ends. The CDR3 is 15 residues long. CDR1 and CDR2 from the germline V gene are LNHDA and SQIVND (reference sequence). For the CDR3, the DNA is TGTGCCAGTAGTAGGGGTGGGGGGTCGCAGCAGCCCCAGCATTTT. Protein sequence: CASSRGGGSQQPQHF.

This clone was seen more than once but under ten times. In DNA, the CDR3 is TGTGCCAGCAGCTTAGTTGCGACAGGGGGCTTCGAGCAGTTCTTC. Its translation is CASSLVATGGFEQFF. The chain employs TRBV7-9 and TRBJ2-1, with 10 bases fitting TRBD1. The CDR3 totals 15 residues. J gave up 10 bases and V 1 base, and 7 bases lay outside the gene matches. CDR1 is SEHNR and CDR2 is FQNEAQ in the germline V gene (reference sequence).

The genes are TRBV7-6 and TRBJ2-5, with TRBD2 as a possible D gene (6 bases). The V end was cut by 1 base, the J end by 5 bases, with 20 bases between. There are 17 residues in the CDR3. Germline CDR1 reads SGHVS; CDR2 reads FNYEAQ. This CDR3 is CASSLERVGLGGETQYF. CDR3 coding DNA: TGTGCCAGCAGCTTAGAACGCGTAGGTCTTGGAGGGGAGACCCAGTACTTC.

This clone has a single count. The CDR3 reads CAIMRGNTIYF. The DNA for the CDR3 is TGTGCCATCATGCGGGGGAACACCATATATTTT. This sequence joins TRBV10-3 and TRBJ1-3, with a weak D call TRBD1 (5 bases). This CDR3 region has 11 residues. Trimming stripped 7 bases from V and 7 bases from J, with 8 bases between. Germline V gene lookup returns CDR1 ENHRY and CDR2 SYGVKD.

This chain's CDR3 is CASSLRRRETQYF. The CDR3 region has the DNA TGTGCCAGCAGCTTGAGACGGAGGGAGACCCAGTACTTC. The gene calls are TRBV5-6 and TRBJ2-5, with D perhaps TRBD2 (5 bases). V lost 1 base, J lost 5 bases, and 9 bases lay in between. This CDR3 has 13 amino acids. Germline CDR1 is SGHDT and CDR2 is YYEEEE.

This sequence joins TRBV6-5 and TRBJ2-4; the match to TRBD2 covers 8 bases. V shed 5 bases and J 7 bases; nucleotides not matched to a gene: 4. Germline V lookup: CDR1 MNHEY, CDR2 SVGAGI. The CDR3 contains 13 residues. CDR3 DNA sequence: TGTGCCAGCAGTCCCGGGGGGGTTAACATTCAGTACTTC. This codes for CASSPGGVNIQYF.

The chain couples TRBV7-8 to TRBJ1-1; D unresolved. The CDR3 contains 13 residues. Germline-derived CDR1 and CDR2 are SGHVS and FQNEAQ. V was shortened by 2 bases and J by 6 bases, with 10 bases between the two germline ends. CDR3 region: CASSLNNVAEAFF. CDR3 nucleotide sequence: TGTGCCAGCAGCTTAAATAATGTAGCTGAAGCTTTCTTT.

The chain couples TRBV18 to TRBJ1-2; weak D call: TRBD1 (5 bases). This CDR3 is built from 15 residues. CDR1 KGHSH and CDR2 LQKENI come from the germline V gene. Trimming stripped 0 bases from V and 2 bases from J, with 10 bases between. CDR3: CASSPPGTGNYGYTF. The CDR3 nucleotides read TGTGCCAGCTCACCACCGGGAACAGGCAACTATGGCTACACCTTC.

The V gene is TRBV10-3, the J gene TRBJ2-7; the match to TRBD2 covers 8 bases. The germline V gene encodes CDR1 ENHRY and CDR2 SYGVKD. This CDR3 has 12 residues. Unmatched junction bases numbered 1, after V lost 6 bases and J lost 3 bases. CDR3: CAISGGVYEQYF. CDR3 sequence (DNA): TGTGCCATCAGCGGGGGGGTCTACGAGCAGTACTTC.

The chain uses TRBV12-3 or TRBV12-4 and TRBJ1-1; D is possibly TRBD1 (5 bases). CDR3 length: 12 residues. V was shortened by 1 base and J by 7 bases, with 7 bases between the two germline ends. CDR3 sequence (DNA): TGTGCCAGCAGTTTAGTAAGGGGTGAAGCTTTCTTT. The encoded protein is CASSLVRGEAFF.

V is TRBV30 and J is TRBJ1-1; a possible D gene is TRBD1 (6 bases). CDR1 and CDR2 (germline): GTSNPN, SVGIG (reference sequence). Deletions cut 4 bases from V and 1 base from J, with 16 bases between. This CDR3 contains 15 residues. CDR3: CAWTFGGARNTEAFF. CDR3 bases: TGTGCCTGGACCTTCGGGGGGGCGCGGAACACTGAAGCTTTCTTT. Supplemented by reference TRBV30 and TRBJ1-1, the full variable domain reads SQTIHQWPATLVQPVGSPLSLECTVEGTSNPNLYWYRQAAGRGLQLLFYSVGIGQISSEVPQNLSASRPQDRQFILSSKKLLLSDSGFYLCAWTFGGARNTEAFFGQGTRLTVV.

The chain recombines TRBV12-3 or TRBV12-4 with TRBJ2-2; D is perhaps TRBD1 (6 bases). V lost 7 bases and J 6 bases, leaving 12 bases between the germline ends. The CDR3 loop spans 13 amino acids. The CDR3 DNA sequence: TGTGCCAGCACCCTAAAGGGGGCCGGGGAGCTGTTTTTT. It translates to CASTLKGAGELFF.

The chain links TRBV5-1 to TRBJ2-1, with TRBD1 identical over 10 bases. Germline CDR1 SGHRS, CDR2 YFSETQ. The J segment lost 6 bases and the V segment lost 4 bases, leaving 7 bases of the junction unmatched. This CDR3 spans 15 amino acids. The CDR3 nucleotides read TGCGCCAGCAGCAACACCGGGACAGGGGCCAATGAGCAGTTCTTC. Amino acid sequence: CASSNTGTGANEQFF.

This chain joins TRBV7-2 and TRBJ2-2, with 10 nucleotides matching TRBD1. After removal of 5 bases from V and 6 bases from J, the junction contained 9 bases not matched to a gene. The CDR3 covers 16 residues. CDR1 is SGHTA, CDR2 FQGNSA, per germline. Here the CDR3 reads CASSVTRTGGAGELFF. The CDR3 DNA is TGTGCCAGCAGCGTTACGCGGACAGGGGGTGCCGGGGAGCTGTTTTTT. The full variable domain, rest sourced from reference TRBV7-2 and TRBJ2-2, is GAGVSQSPSNKVTEKGKDVELRCDPISGHTALYWYRQSLGQGLEFLIYFQGNSAPDKSGLPSDRFSAERTGGSVSTLTIQRTQQEDSAVYLCASSVTRTGGAGELFFGEGSRLTVL.

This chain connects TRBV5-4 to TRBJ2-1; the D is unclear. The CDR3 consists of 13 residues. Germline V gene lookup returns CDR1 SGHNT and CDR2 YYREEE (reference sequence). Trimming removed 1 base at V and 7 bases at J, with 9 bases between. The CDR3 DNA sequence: TGTGCCAGCAGCTTGTACGCGGTGAATGAGCAGTTCTTC. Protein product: CASSLYAVNEQFF.

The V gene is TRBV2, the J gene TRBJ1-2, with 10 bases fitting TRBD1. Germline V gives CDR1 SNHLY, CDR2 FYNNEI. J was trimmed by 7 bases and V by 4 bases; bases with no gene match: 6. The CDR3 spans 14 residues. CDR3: CASSVGGQGFGYTF. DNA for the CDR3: TGTGCCAGCAGTGTGGGGGGACAGGGGTTTGGCTACACCTTC. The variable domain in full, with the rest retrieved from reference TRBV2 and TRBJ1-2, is EPEVTQTPSHQVTQMGQEVILRCVPISNHLYFYWYRQILGQKVEFLVSFYNNEISEKSEIFDDQFSVERPDGSNFTLKIRSTKLEDSAMYFCASSVGGQGFGYTFGSGTRLTVV.

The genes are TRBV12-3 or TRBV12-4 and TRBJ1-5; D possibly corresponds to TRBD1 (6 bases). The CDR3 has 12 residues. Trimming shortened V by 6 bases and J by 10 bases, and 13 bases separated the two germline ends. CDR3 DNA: TGTGCCAGCAGGCCCCAACAGGGACCCCAGCATTTT. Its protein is CASRPQQGPQHF.